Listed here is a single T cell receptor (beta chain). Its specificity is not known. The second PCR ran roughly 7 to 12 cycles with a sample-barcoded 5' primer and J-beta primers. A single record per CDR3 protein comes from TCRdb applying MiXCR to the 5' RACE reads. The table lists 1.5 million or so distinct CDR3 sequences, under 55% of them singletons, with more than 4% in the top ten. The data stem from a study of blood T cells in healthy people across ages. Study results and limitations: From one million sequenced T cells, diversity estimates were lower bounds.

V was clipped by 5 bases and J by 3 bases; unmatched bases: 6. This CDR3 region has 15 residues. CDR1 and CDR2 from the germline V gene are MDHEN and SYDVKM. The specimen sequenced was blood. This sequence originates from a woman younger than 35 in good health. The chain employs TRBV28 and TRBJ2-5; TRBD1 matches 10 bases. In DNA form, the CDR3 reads TGTGCCAGCAGTCCCGGGGGACAGGGGAAAGAGACCCAGTACTTC. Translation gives CASSPGGQGKETQYF.